Described below is a single T cell receptor beta chain sequence and its context. Its antigen is unidentified. The data derive from a study of OX40 agonist ivuxolimab in advanced cancers. In the study overall: Six ivuxolimab dose levels, 0.01 to 10 mg/kg, were given intravenously every 2 weeks.

Clones were sequenced by immunoSEQ multiplex PCR, and TCRdb holds only the in-frame ones, with some missing. The sample yields roughly 74,000 clones, about 90% seen once. Study-wide points: Clonal expansion was seen in CD4+ and CD8+ blood T cells by week 6 at 0.1 to 3.0 mg/kg. Partial responders dosed at 0.1-3.0 mg/kg displayed clonal expansion ranking among the lowest.

This CDR3 is built from 19 residues. Trimming took 4 bases from V and 5 from J; bases not matched to a gene: 17. Germline V CDR1 and CDR2: SGHAT, FQNNGV. The J gene is TRBJ2-7, the V gene TRBV11-2, with 13 bases matching TRBD2. This sample comprised CD4+ or CD8+ T cells sorted from blood, obtained in a trial of the OX40 agonist ivuxolimab. This sequence originates from an adult with an advanced solid tumor such as melanoma, head and neck, liver or kidney cancer. The CDR3 sequence: CASSSHGTSGVPRGDEQYF. The CDR3 coding sequence is TGTGCCAGCAGCTCACACGGGACTAGCGGGGTCCCTAGGGGGGACGAGCAGTACTTC.